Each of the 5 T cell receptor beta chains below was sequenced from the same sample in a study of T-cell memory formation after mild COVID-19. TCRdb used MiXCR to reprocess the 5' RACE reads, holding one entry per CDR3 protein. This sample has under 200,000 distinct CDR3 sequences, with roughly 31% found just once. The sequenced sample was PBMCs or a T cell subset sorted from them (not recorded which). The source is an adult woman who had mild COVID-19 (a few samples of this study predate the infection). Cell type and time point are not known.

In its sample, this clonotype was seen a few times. CDR3 residues: CASSRTVDAFWGYTF. DNA for the CDR3: TGTGCCAGCAGCCGGACCGTTGATGCGTTCTGGGGCTACACCTTC. The J gene is TRBJ1-2, the V gene TRBV6-5; the D is unclear. CDR3 length: 15 residues. V lost 6 bases, J lost 8 bases, and 22 bases lay in between. CDR1 is MNHEY, CDR2 SVGAGI, per germline.

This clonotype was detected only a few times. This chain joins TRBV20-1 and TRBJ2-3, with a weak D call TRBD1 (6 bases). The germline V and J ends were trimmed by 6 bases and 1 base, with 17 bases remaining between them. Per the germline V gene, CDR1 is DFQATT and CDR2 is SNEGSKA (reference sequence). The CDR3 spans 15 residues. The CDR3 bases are TGCAGTGCAAGCGCCAGGGGATCGGGCACAGATACGCAGTATTTT. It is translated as CSASARGSGTDTQYF.

Written as DNA, the CDR3 is TGTGCCAGCAGTTCGAGGACAGGGGGCAGGCATGGCTACACCTTC. Its protein is CASSSRTGGRHGYTF. The chain recombines TRBV27 with TRBJ1-2, with 11 bases matching TRBD1. The CDR3 is 15 amino acids. The J segment lost 6 bases and the V segment lost 4 bases, leaving 7 bases of the junction unmatched. CDR1 and CDR2 from the germline V gene are MNHEY and SMNVEV (reference sequence).

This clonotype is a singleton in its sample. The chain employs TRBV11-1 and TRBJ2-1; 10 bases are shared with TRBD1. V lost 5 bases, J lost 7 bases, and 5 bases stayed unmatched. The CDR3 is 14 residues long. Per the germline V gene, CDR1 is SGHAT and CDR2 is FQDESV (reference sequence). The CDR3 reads CASSARDRGNEQFF. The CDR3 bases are TGTGCCAGCAGCGCCCGGGACAGGGGAAATGAGCAGTTCTTC.

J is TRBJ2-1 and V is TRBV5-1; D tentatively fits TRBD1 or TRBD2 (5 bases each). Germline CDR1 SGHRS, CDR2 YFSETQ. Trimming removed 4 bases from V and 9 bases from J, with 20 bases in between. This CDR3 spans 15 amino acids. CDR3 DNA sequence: TGCGCCAGCAGCCTCCGGGACCCCCGCATCGGTGAGCAGTTCTTC. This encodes CASSLRDPRIGEQFF. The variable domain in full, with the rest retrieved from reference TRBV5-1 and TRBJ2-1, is KAGVTQTPRYLIKTRGQQVTLSCSPISGHRSVSWYQQTPGQGLQFLFEYFSETQRNKGNFPGRFSGRQFSNSRSEMNVSTLELGDSALYLCASSLRDPRIGEQFFGPGTRLTVL.